This TCR beta chain was documented in a study of graft-versus-host responses after intestinal transplantation. The length of the CDR3 is 13 residues. Trimming at V came to 3 bases and at J to 3 bases, leaving 2 bases not matched to a gene. Germline V gene lookup returns CDR1 SGHRS and CDR2 YFSETQ. Assay: immunoSEQ multiplex PCR; the TCRdb copy retains only in-frame clones and omits some. The sample includes around 30,000 clones, nearly 90% of them seen just once. The TCR comes from a human patient who received an intestinal transplant, so some T cells may come from the graft donor. Specimen: PBMCs, collected roughly 68 weeks after intestinal transplantation. V usage is TRBV5-1 and J usage is TRBJ2-7, with 8 bases aligning to TRBD1. DNA of the CDR3: TGCGCCAGCAGCTGGGACAGGAGCTACGAGCAGTACTTC. Protein product: CASSWDRSYEQYF.